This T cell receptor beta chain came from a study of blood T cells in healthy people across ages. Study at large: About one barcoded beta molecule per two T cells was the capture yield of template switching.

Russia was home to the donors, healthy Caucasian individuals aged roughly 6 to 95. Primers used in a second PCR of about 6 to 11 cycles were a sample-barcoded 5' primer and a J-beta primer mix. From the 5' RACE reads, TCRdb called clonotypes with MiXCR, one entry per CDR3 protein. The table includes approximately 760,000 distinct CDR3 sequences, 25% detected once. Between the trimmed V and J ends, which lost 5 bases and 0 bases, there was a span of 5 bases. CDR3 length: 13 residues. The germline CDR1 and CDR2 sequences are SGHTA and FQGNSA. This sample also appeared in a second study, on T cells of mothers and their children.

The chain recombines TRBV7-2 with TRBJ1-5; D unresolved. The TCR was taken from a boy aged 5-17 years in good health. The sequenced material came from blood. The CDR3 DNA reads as TGTGCCAGCAGCGGGAATAGCAATCAGCCCCAGCATTTT. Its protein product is CASSGNSNQPQHF.